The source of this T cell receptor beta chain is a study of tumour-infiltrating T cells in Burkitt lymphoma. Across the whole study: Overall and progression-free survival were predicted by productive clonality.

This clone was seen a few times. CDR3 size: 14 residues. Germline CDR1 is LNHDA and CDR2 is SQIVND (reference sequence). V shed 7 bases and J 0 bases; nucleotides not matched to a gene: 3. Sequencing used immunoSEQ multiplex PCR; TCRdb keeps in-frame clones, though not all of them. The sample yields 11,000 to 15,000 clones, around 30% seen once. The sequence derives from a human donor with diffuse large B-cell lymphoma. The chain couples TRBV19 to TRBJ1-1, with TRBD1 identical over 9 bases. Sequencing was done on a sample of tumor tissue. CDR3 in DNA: TGTGCCAGTAATACAGGGGGCATGAACACTGAAGCTTTCTTT. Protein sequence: CASNTGGMNTEAFF.